Listed here are 16 T cell receptor beta chains from one sample, sequenced in a study of T-cell reconstitution after alpha-beta-depleted transplantation in children. A library of TCRbeta sequences, prepared with unique molecular identifiers, was generated. TCRdb re-analysed the PCR reads in MiXCR, keeping a single row per CDR3 protein. The sample includes around 580,000 distinct CDR3 sequences, 23% of them seen just once. Sequencing used PBMCs, mostly from graft donor cells, obtained 360 days after TCRalphabeta/CD19-depleted stem cell transplant. The origin of the receptors is a boy under two years old who had a stem cell transplant for acute myeloid leukemia, so the T cells may come from the graft donor.

This clonotype turned up a few times. The genes are TRBV20-1 and TRBJ2-5; 9 bases agree with TRBD2. V shed 3 bases, J shed 7 bases, and the junction held 18 bases outside the gene matches. Per the germline V gene, CDR1 is DFQATT and CDR2 is SNEGSKA (reference sequence). CDR3 length equals 17 residues. The CDR3 reads CSASMIGGGARPGTQYF. The CDR3 DNA follows: TGCAGTGCTAGTATGATTGGCGGGGGGGCCCGGCCAGGGACCCAGTACTTC.

The chain carries TRBV20-1 and TRBJ2-2; 8 positions match TRBD1. Germline-derived CDR1 and CDR2 are DFQATT and SNEGSKA (reference sequence). The CDR3 is 14 amino acids. The V gene end was trimmed by 6 bases and the J gene end by 0 bases; junction bases not matched to a gene: 3. The CDR3 sequence is CSAGQGSNTGELFF. The CDR3 bases are TGCAGTGCAGGACAGGGATCGAACACCGGGGAGCTGTTTTTT.

The table lists this clonotype with many counts. The CDR3 DNA follows: TGCAGTGCCGTTCCGGGACAGGGGTCCTACGAGCAGTACTTC. Translating it yields CSAVPGQGSYEQYF. The gene calls are TRBV20-1 and TRBJ2-7; 10 bases fit TRBD1. From germline, CDR1 is DFQATT and CDR2 SNEGSKA (reference sequence). Trimming removed 6 bases from V and 1 base from J; junction bases left unmatched: 6. The CDR3 has 14 residues.

This rearrangement joins TRBV7-9 to TRBJ1-2; D not certain. V was pared by 2 bases and J by 3 bases, with 10 bases between. The CDR3 covers 14 residues. CDR1 is SEHNR and CDR2 is FQNEAQ in the germline V gene (reference sequence). CDR3 residues: CASSLKAAHYGYTF. The CDR3 coding sequence is TGTGCCAGCAGCTTAAAGGCCGCACACTATGGCTACACCTTC.

The sample holds many counts of this clonotype. This rearrangement joins TRBV5-1 to TRBJ2-7; the D is unclear. CDR3 length equals 15 residues. V lost 0 bases, J lost 1 base, and 11 bases lay in between. Germline values: CDR1 SGHRS, CDR2 YFSETQ. CDR3 in DNA: TGCGCCAGCAGCTTGGGTCTAGAACGATCCTACGAGCAGTACGTC. Protein: CASSLGLERSYEQYV.

This clonotype was seen repeatedly, ten times or more. The chain has TRBV20-1 and TRBJ2-5, with 7 bases matching TRBD2. Germline lookup yields CDR1 DFQATT and CDR2 SNEGSKA (reference sequence). This CDR3 has 16 residues. V was pared by 5 bases and J by 1 base, with 13 bases of the junction left unmatched. This chain's CDR3 is CSAGLAGTSFQETQYF. The CDR3 DNA reads as TGCAGTGCTGGTTTAGCGGGCACGTCGTTCCAAGAGACCCAGTACTTC.

This clonotype was counted a few times. V and J are TRBV28 and TRBJ1-3; 7 bases line up with TRBD1. Trimming removed 3 bases from V and 2 bases from J; junction bases left unmatched: 13. Germline CDR1 MDHEN, CDR2 SYDVKM. The CDR3 contains 18 residues. As DNA, the CDR3 is TGTGCCAGCAGTTTTGGGTCCCTTTCCAGGGGGACTGGAAACACCATATATTTT. Protein: CASSFGSLSRGTGNTIYF.

J is TRBJ2-7 and V is TRBV20-1; 12 bases align to TRBD2. The CDR3 totals 14 residues. The ends lost 6 bases at V and 4 bases at J; junction bases unmatched: 7. Germline-derived CDR1 and CDR2 are DFQATT and SNEGSKA (reference sequence). The CDR3 is CSAIGLAGLYEQYV. DNA of the CDR3: TGCAGTGCCATAGGACTAGCGGGGTTGTACGAGCAGTACGTC.

V is TRBV28 and J is TRBJ2-7; D possibly corresponds to TRBD1 (8 bases). The CDR3 loop spans 15 amino acids. Per the germline V gene, CDR1 is MDHEN and CDR2 is SYDVKM. V lost 4 bases and J 3 bases, leaving 16 bases between the germline ends. The CDR3 here is CASSWEGQVSYEQYF. The CDR3 nucleotides read TGTGCCAGCAGTTGGGAGGGACAGGTTAGCTACGAGCAGTACTTC.

This clonotype was observed many times. This rearrangement joins TRBV6-5 to TRBJ2-1; D might be TRBD1 (5 bases). The CDR3 runs to 16 residues. From germline, CDR1 is MNHEY and CDR2 SVGAGI. Deletions cut 5 bases from V and 3 bases from J, with 17 bases between. CDR3 sequence: CASSRGGAAIYNEQFF. The DNA for the CDR3 is TGTGCCAGCAGTCGAGGTGGGGCAGCTATCTACAATGAGCAGTTCTTC.

This clonotype appeared many times. The chain combines TRBV29-1 with TRBJ2-7, with D maybe TRBD2 (6 bases). Looked up from germline, CDR1 is SQVTM and CDR2 is ANQGSEA. Trimming took 5 bases from V and 0 from J, leaving 8 bases between them. The CDR3 is made up of 12 amino acids. The CDR3 is CSVRAGSYEQYF. The CDR3 coding sequence is TGCAGCGTTAGAGCGGGCTCCTACGAGCAGTACTTC.

The J gene is TRBJ2-1, the V gene TRBV12-3 or TRBV12-4; no definite D call. This CDR3 contains 15 residues. Trimming stripped 1 base from V and 6 bases from J, with 13 bases between. The CDR3 DNA reads as TGTGCCAGCAGTTTAGGTACAGCTCCCGGCAATGAGCAGTTCTTC. As protein: CASSLGTAPGNEQFF.

This clonotype showed up many times. The rearrangement uses TRBV6-5 and TRBJ1-4; tentative D call: TRBD1 (5 bases). Looked up from germline, CDR1 is MNHEY and CDR2 is SVGAGI. This CDR3 spans 13 amino acids. V gave up 7 bases and J gave up 7 bases, with 13 bases separating them. The CDR3 region is CASTAGRSEKLFF. CDR3 DNA sequence: TGTGCCAGCACCGCAGGGAGGAGTGAAAAACTGTTTTTT.

This clonotype was seen repeatedly, ten times or more. The CDR3 region is CASSLEDYSSYNEQFF. The CDR3 nucleotides read TGCGCCAGCAGCTTGGAGGACTATAGCTCCTACAATGAGCAGTTCTTC. The V call is TRBV5-1, the J call TRBJ2-1, with D possibly matching TRBD2 (6 bases). The germline CDR1 and CDR2 sequences are SGHRS and YFSETQ. The CDR3 consists of 16 residues. Trimming cost V 0 bases and J 0 bases, with 10 bases left between them. Filled out from reference TRBV5-1 and TRBJ2-1, the complete variable domain reads KAGVTQTPRYLIKTRGQQVTLSCSPISGHRSVSWYQQTPGQGLQFLFEYFSETQRNKGNFPGRFSGRQFSNSRSEMNVSTLELGDSALYLCASSLEDYSSYNEQFFGPGTRLTVL.

In this sample, this clonotype turned up many times. The rearrangement joins TRBV10-2 to TRBJ2-2, with 7 bases aligning to TRBD1. The CDR3 runs to 14 residues. With 7 bases clipped from V and 3 bases from J, the junction kept 5 bases outside the gene matches. Germline CDR1 is WSHSY and CDR2 is SAAADI. CDR3 nucleotides: TGCGCCAGCATTATCCAGGGGGACACCGGGGAGCTGTTTTTT. Translated: CASIIQGDTGELFF.

There are many counts of this clonotype. The chain links TRBV15 to TRBJ2-7; D is perhaps TRBD1 (6 bases). The V end was cut by 2 bases, the J end by 0 bases, with 8 bases between. This CDR3 contains 14 residues. Germline lookup yields CDR1 LNHNV and CDR2 YYDKDF (reference sequence). DNA for the CDR3: TGTGCCACCAGCAGAAGGACAGACTCCTACGAGCAGTACGTC. Its protein product is CATSRRTDSYEQYV.